This passage covers 10 T cell receptor beta chains from one sample sequenced in a study of cytomegalovirus exposure and HLA in healthy donors. Primers: 60 Vbeta forward and 13 Jbeta reverse. Data came from immunoSEQ multiplex PCR; TCRdb stores just in-frame clones and leaves some out. The sample records over 45,000 clones, around 81% being singletons. Sequenced material: PBMCs. The receptors derive from a boy aged 10-17 years in good health and CMV-seropositive.

V usage is TRBV27 and J usage is TRBJ2-1; 8 bases match TRBD2. Germline trimming cut 7 bases from V and 9 bases from J; bases unmatched to any gene: 11. This CDR3 is built from 14 residues. CDR1 is MNHEY and CDR2 is SMNVEV in the germline V gene (reference sequence). In nucleotides, the CDR3 is TGTGCCAGCAATACCCTAGCGGGCAAAGGTGAGCAGTTCTTC. Its protein is CASNTLAGKGEQFF.

CDR3 protein: CASSDRLYHYEQYF. CDR3 nucleotides: TGTGCCAGCAGCGACAGGCTGTACCACTACGAGCAGTACTTC. This chain uses TRBV27 with TRBJ2-7; TRBD1 might be the D (6 bases). Germline-derived CDR1 and CDR2 are MNHEY and SMNVEV (reference sequence). Between the trimmed V and J ends, which lost 6 bases and 3 bases, there was a span of 15 bases. The length of the CDR3 is 14 residues.

The chain has TRBV2 and TRBJ1-2; TRBD1 is a possible D gene (6 bases). V gave up 2 bases and J gave up 10 bases, with 20 bases separating them. Germline values: CDR1 SNHLY, CDR2 FYNNEI. The CDR3 is 15 residues long. The CDR3 sequence: CASSESGWDTAVYTF. In nucleotides, the CDR3 is TGTGCCAGCAGTGAAAGTGGTTGGGACACGGCGGTCTACACCTTC.

In nucleotides, the CDR3 is TGTGCCAGCAGCTTAGATCCGGGGGGGATCGGGGAGCTGTTTTTT. This gives the protein CASSLDPGGIGELFF. V is TRBV11-2 and J is TRBJ2-2, with 8 nucleotides matching TRBD2. Trimming at V came to 0 bases and at J to 7 bases, leaving 4 bases not matched to a gene. The length of the CDR3 is 15 residues. Germline loops: CDR1 SGHAT, CDR2 FQNNGV.

The chain recombines TRBV5-1 with TRBJ2-2; weak D call: TRBD2 (5 bases). Looked up from germline, CDR1 is SGHRS and CDR2 is YFSETQ. With 7 bases removed from V and 0 bases from J, the gap between germline ends came to 13 bases. CDR3 length equals 15 residues. The CDR3 spells CASSSGVPNTGELFF. The CDR3, as DNA: TGCGCCAGCTCGTCCGGGGTCCCGAACACCGGGGAGCTGTTTTTT.

The chain carries TRBV6-1 and TRBJ2-1; TRBD1 might be the D (5 bases). The CDR3 contains 14 residues. V lost 1 base, J lost 4 bases, and 8 bases lay in between. Germline CDR1 is MNHNS and CDR2 is SASEGT. The DNA of the CDR3 is TGTGCCAGCAGTGAAGTCGACAGTTACAATGAGCAGTTCTTC. Amino acid sequence: CASSEVDSYNEQFF.

The rearrangement links TRBV19 to TRBJ1-2; 7 positions agree with TRBD1. Trimming took 3 bases from V and 2 from J; bases not matched to a gene: 0. The germline V gene has CDR1 LNHDA and CDR2 SQIVND (reference sequence). The CDR3 is made up of 13 amino acids. The DNA for the CDR3 is TGTGCCAGTAGTATGGGACAGAACTATGGCTACACCTTC. Amino acid sequence: CASSMGQNYGYTF. Complete variable domain (other parts from reference TRBV19 and TRBJ1-2): DGGITQSPKYLFRKEGQNVTLSCEQNLNHDAMYWYRQDPGQGLRLIYYSQIVNDFQKGDIAEGYSVSREKKESFPLTVTSAQKNPTAFYLCASSMGQNYGYTFGSGTRLTVV.

As DNA, the CDR3 is TGTGCCAGCTCACCGGTAAGGGGGCCCCTTCGCCGGGATACGCAGTATTTT. Protein product: CASSPVRGPLRRDTQYF. The chain recombines TRBV18 with TRBJ2-3; TRBD1 matches 7 bases. The J segment lost 6 bases and the V segment lost 3 bases, leaving 15 bases of the junction unmatched. This CDR3 contains 17 residues. Germline CDR1 KGHSH, CDR2 LQKENI.

This rearrangement joins TRBV2 to TRBJ1-4, with 7 bases aligning to TRBD1. With V trimmed by 5 bases and J by 8 bases, 11 bases remained unmatched. Germline V gene data show CDR1 as SNHLY and CDR2 as FYNNEI. The CDR3 is 15 residues long. For the CDR3, the DNA is TGTGCCAGCAGTCTCGGGCCAGGGGGAATGGAAAAACTGTTTTTT. Translated, it gives CASSLGPGGMEKLFF. The full variable domain, with the rest looked up from reference TRBV2 and TRBJ1-4, is EPEVTQTPSHQVTQMGQEVILRCVPISNHLYFYWYRQILGQKVEFLVSFYNNEISEKSEIFDDQFSVERPDGSNFTLKIRSTKLEDSAMYFCASSLGPGGMEKLFFGSGTQLSVL.

V usage is TRBV9 and J usage is TRBJ2-5, with D hard to call. Germline lookup yields CDR1 SGDLS and CDR2 YYNGEE. There are 12 residues in the CDR3. V lost 0 bases to trimming and J lost 4 bases, with 4 bases between them. The CDR3 DNA sequence: TGTGCCAGCAGCGTAGCAGGAGAGACCCAGTACTTC. It specifies CASSVAGETQYF.